What follows are 5 T cell receptor beta chains derived from one specimen sequenced in a study of blood T cells in healthy people across ages. Primed by a sample-barcoded 5' primer and a J-beta primer mix, a second PCR proceeded for about 7 to 11 cycles. TCRdb independently ran MiXCR on the 5' RACE reads; one entry per CDR3 protein. The sample lists more than 800,000 distinct CDR3 sequences, more than 35% occurring once. What was sequenced was blood. The receptors were sampled from a woman aged 60 to 75 in good health.

The chain carries TRBV6-2 or TRBV6-3 and TRBJ2-3; D remains unclear. The germline V gene has CDR1 MNHEY and CDR2 SVGEGT. The CDR3 runs 15 residues. V lost 3 bases and J 4 bases, leaving 14 bases between the germline ends. CDR3: CASSYNAVGADTQYF. The DNA for the CDR3 is TGTGCCAGCAGTTATAACGCGGTTGGGGCAGATACGCAGTATTTT.

The CDR3 region is CASSLAGRGKEEETQYF. CDR3 nucleotide sequence: TGTGCCAGCAGCTTAGCCGGGCGGGGAAAGGAGGAAGAGACCCAGTACTTC. This chain uses TRBV7-8 with TRBJ2-5; tentative D call: TRBD2 (6 bases). The CDR3 runs 17 residues. The V end was cut by 0 bases, the J end by 3 bases, with 17 bases between. Looked up from germline, CDR1 is SGHVS and CDR2 is FQNEAQ.

The chain has TRBV27 and TRBJ2-5, with D perhaps TRBD1 (6 bases). The end of the DNA fits TRBJ2-7 better, so the J call may be wrong. CDR3 length: 11 residues. Germline lookup yields CDR1 MNHEY and CDR2 SMNVEV (reference sequence). CDR3 sequence: CASVRGHEQYF. CDR3 in DNA: TGTGCCAGCGTCAGGGGACACGAGCAGTACTTC.

This rearrangement joins TRBV4-3 to TRBJ2-3; 9 nucleotides match TRBD1. J gave up 6 bases and V 0 bases, and 13 bases lay outside the gene matches. CDR1 LGHNA and CDR2 YSLEER come from the germline V gene. The CDR3 contains 18 residues. The CDR3 region is CASSQDPSGQGNEDTQYF. CDR3 DNA sequence: TGCGCCAGCAGCCAAGACCCCTCTGGACAGGGGAACGAGGATACGCAGTATTTT.

This clonotype was detected ten times or more. At one boundary the junction diverges from the germline segment, which might be a read error. The CDR3 protein is CASSLGQNYGYTF. DNA for the CDR3: TGTGCCAGCAGCTTGGGACAGAACTATGGCTACACCTTC. This sequence joins TRBV5-1 and TRBJ1-2, with TRBD1 matching over 7 bases. This CDR3 spans 13 amino acids. Germline-derived CDR1 and CDR2 are SGHRS and YFSETQ.